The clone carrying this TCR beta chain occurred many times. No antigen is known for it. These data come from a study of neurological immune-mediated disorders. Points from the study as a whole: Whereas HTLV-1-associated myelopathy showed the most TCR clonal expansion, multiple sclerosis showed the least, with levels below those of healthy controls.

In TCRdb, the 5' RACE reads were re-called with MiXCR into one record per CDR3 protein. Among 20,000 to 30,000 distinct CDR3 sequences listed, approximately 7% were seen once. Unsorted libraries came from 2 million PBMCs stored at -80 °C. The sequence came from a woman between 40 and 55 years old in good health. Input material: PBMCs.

The CDR3 spells CSAGGGDGLAYEQYF. CDR3 coding DNA: TGCAGTGCTGGGGGGGGGGACGGGTTGGCCTACGAGCAGTACTTC. The chain links TRBV20-1 to TRBJ2-7; 7 bases match TRBD2. The CDR3 runs 15 residues. V lost 5 bases, J lost 2 bases, and 12 bases stayed unmatched. From germline, CDR1 is DFQATT and CDR2 SNEGSKA (reference sequence).